A selection of T cell receptor beta chains follows, all from one sample in a study of OX40 agonist ivuxolimab in advanced cancers. The table came from immunoSEQ multiplex PCR; TCRdb's copy has only in-frame clones and leaves some out. The repertoire has approximately 60,000 clones, under 95% of them found once; the top ten carry about 0.58%. Sequencing was performed on CD4+ or CD8+ T cells sorted from blood, taken in a trial of the OX40 agonist ivuxolimab. Every receptor here comes from an adult with an advanced solid tumor such as melanoma, head and neck, liver or kidney cancer. Each CDR3 is given with its conserved first and last residue. The order of the fields is J gene, V gene, D gene, CDR3 protein. The D gene is left open where the match is weak.

TRBJ2-3,TRBV20-1,TRBD1,CSAIGTDTQYF
TRBJ1-5,TRBV6-5,NA,CASSGTRGQPQHF
TRBJ1-3,TRBV18,NA,CASSPGSSGNTIYF
TRBJ2-7,TRBV28,TRBD2,CASRPGTSGYEQYF
TRBJ1-1,TRBV6-5,TRBD1,CASSYDRGLDTEAFF
TRBJ2-7,TRBV2,NA,CASSEAGEQYF
TRBJ2-4,TRBV11-2,TRBD1,CASSVVTGGAKNIQYF
TRBJ2-2,TRBV7-3,NA,CASSTSGLDTGELFF
TRBJ2-6,TRBV11-2,TRBD1,CASSLVTGTGNTGANVLTF
TRBJ1-1,TRBV10-2,NA,CASRVGLNTEAFF
TRBJ2-7,TRBV4-2,NA,CASSQDLAVLEQYF
TRBJ2-7,TRBV29-1,TRBD2,CSAQGLAGGDEQYF
TRBJ2-7,TRBV4-2,NA,CASSLRGSAYEQYF
TRBJ1-4,TRBV6-6,NA,CASSYGDKRNEKLFF
TRBJ2-6,TRBV9,TRBD1,CASSRDSSGANVLTF
TRBJ1-2,TRBV2,TRBD1,CASSDTGGEDYGYTF
TRBJ1-2,TRBV10-3,TRBD1,CAISESRGSLGYTF
TRBJ2-3,TRBV7-3,TRBD2,CASSTASGGTDTQYF
TRBJ2-1,TRBV5-4,NA,CASSLGRGLSNNEQFF
TRBJ1-5,TRBV30,NA,CAWRTESSNQPQHF
TRBJ1-1,TRBV5-4,NA,CASSPEVTNFWTEAFF
TRBJ2-7,TRBV9,NA,CASSGGTAAGVEQYF
TRBJ1-2,TRBV19,NA,CASSMYYGYTF
TRBJ2-7,TRBV6-6,TRBD1,CASSKAPGQRSYEQYF
TRBJ2-3,TRBV7-8,NA,CASSLGDTGTDTQYF